These T cell receptor beta chains were read from a single sample in a study of a mutant IDH1 vaccine in newly diagnosed glioma. No cognate antigen is known for these TCRs. Using immunoSEQ multiplex PCR, the repertoire was profiled, and TCRdb retains in-frame clones only, with some absent. The sample includes some 42,000 clones, 65% to 80% seen only once; the top ten take 5% to 6%. Sequenced here: PBMCs, sampled from a glioma patient whose treatment included an IDH1 peptide vaccine. Receptors were obtained from a man aged 45-60 years with glioma. Both conserved end residues are part of each CDR3. The order of the fields is J gene, V gene, CDR3 protein.

j_call: TRBJ2-1; v_call: TRBV4-1; cdr3_aa: CASSAGGRGEQFF
j_call: TRBJ1-1; v_call: TRBV18; cdr3_aa: CASSRNHRNTEAFF
j_call: TRBJ2-1; v_call: TRBV6-1; cdr3_aa: CASSGWTSGGPNEQFF
j_call: TRBJ1-5; v_call: TRBV28; cdr3_aa: CASSFGRNQPQHF
j_call: NA; v_call: TRBV30; cdr3_aa: CAWSASYEQYF
j_call: TRBJ1-4; v_call: TRBV5-1; cdr3_aa: CASSFVSGTDNEKLFF
j_call: TRBJ1-4; v_call: TRBV29-1; cdr3_aa: CSGCRDTDSELFF
j_call: TRBJ1-2; v_call: TRBV6-6; cdr3_aa: CAASRDSNYGYTF
j_call: TRBJ1-6; v_call: TRBV2; cdr3_aa: CASRPGPLNSPLHF
j_call: TRBJ2-1; v_call: TRBV7-3; cdr3_aa: CASSLYTYNEQFF
j_call: TRBJ1-4; v_call: TRBV2; cdr3_aa: CAGQVFNEKLFF
j_call: TRBJ1-2; v_call: TRBV30; cdr3_aa: CAWSVRALGQANYGYTF
j_call: TRBJ1-2; v_call: TRBV18; cdr3_aa: CASSQGRQGATDGYTF
j_call: TRBJ1-1; v_call: TRBV5-4; cdr3_aa: CASREGVNTEAFF
j_call: TRBJ1-1; v_call: TRBV18; cdr3_aa: CASSREGPNTEAFF
j_call: TRBJ1-2; v_call: TRBV30; cdr3_aa: CAWSGDSYGYTF
j_call: TRBJ2-7; v_call: TRBV5-1; cdr3_aa: CASSFQGTGINEQYF
j_call: TRBJ2-5; v_call: TRBV10-1; cdr3_aa: CASSSTQGSQYF
j_call: TRBJ1-4; v_call: TRBV6-6; cdr3_aa: CASRSRDSNEKLFF
j_call: TRBJ2-7; v_call: TRBV28; cdr3_aa: CASSLGSYEQYF
j_call: TRBJ2-2; v_call: TRBV29-1; cdr3_aa: CSVEDDRGQNTGELFF
j_call: TRBJ1-5; v_call: TRBV4-3; cdr3_aa: CASSQEPWGYGNQPQHF
j_call: TRBJ2-3; v_call: TRBV6-5; cdr3_aa: CVSGAYTDTQYF
j_call: TRBJ2-2; v_call: TRBV5-4; cdr3_aa: CAITEDGGGTGELFF
j_call: TRBJ1-6; v_call: TRBV2; cdr3_aa: CASSGTGQGNSPLHF
j_call: TRBJ1-1; v_call: TRBV5-4; cdr3_aa: CASKAGDMNTEAFF
j_call: TRBJ2-3; v_call: TRBV9; cdr3_aa: CASSVAGYSTDTQYF
j_call: TRBJ1-5; v_call: TRBV2; cdr3_aa: CASSERGSQPQHF
j_call: TRBJ2-2; v_call: TRBV5-6; cdr3_aa: CASSTVGSTGELFF
j_call: TRBJ1-5; v_call: TRBV19; cdr3_aa: CASSVPQGGNQPQHF
j_call: TRBJ1-5; v_call: TRBV6-1; cdr3_aa: CASSLIQGGGQPQHF
j_call: TRBJ1-2; v_call: TRBV4-1; cdr3_aa: CASSQDPAGNYGYTF
j_call: TRBJ2-7; v_call: TRBV7-7; cdr3_aa: CASSLEQGGTYEQYF
j_call: TRBJ1-3; v_call: TRBV2; cdr3_aa: CASTKRGNTIYF
j_call: TRBJ2-1; v_call: TRBV9; cdr3_aa: CASRPDSFSEQFF
j_call: TRBJ2-7; v_call: TRBV19; cdr3_aa: CASSIPGTAYEQYF
j_call: TRBJ1-1; v_call: TRBV14; cdr3_aa: CASSQYGSLNTEAFF
j_call: TRBJ1-5; v_call: TRBV28; cdr3_aa: CATIVDNQPQHF
j_call: TRBJ2-3; v_call: TRBV2; cdr3_aa: CASSGLYYRVPDTQYF
j_call: TRBJ1-1; v_call: TRBV2; cdr3_aa: CASSEDRVAFF
j_call: TRBJ2-7; v_call: TRBV7-2; cdr3_aa: CASSLARRDRAVGEQYF
j_call: TRBJ1-2; v_call: TRBV5-4; cdr3_aa: CASSSPDRTLARYGYTF
j_call: TRBJ1-2; v_call: TRBV10-3; cdr3_aa: CASGEFSYGYTF
j_call: TRBJ1-1; v_call: TRBV6-5; cdr3_aa: CASSYDRGAEAFF
j_call: TRBJ2-2; v_call: TRBV5-1; cdr3_aa: CARRTGFKSGELFF
j_call: TRBJ1-5; v_call: TRBV4-1; cdr3_aa: CASSLQGTNQPQHF
j_call: TRBJ1-2; v_call: TRBV21-1; cdr3_aa: CASSPGSYGYTF
j_call: TRBJ2-1; v_call: TRBV19; cdr3_aa: CASSIAPLGLAGVNEQFF